This T cell receptor (beta chain) is from a study of OX40 agonist ivuxolimab in advanced cancers. Study-level background: The costimulatory receptor OX40 (CD134) was targeted by ivuxolimab, a fully human IgG2 agonistic monoclonal antibody. Patients were allowed to have had prior anti-PD-1, anti-PD-L1 or anti-CTLA-4 therapy, and 40% of the dose-escalation patients had been treated with checkpoint inhibitors. Of the approximately 50 dose-escalation patients, hepatocellular carcinoma was present in roughly 19, melanoma in around 15, renal cell carcinoma in 9 and head and neck cancer in 9. Intravenous ivuxolimab was administered to patients every 2 weeks at six dose levels: 0.01, 0.1, 0.3, 1.5, 3 and 10 mg/kg. In the dose-escalation cohort, approximately 82% of patients were male, and the mean age was approximately 60 years with a range of roughly 23 to 79. The purpose of peripheral TCRbeta sequencing was to test whether ivuxolimab changed TCR sequence diversity and led to clonal T-cell expansion. Partial responses occurred in three dose-escalation patients, of whom one had hepatocellular carcinoma and two had cutaneous melanoma. The paper covers the monotherapy dose-escalation part of the phase I ivuxolimab trial, which included N ≈ 52 patients. Broad study findings and their caveats: Low levels of normalized T-cell clonal expansion were also seen in some patients who did not respond. In partial responders in the 0.1-3.0 mg/kg groups, normalized peripheral clonal expansion was found to be among the lowest, especially among CD8+ T cells. Clonal expansion of both CD4+ and CD8+ blood T cells was observed from baseline to week 6 at doses 0.1 to 3.0 mg/kg. The antigen specificity of the clonally expanded peripheral T cells was not determined. On average, CD8+ T cells showed more expanded clones than CD4+ T cells after ivuxolimab.

To sequence the TCRbeta CDR3 region, genomic DNA was isolated from the sorted cells. The immunoSEQ Assay was used to sequence the TCRbeta CDR3 regions. Drawn from immuneACCESS, this table holds only the in-frame rearrangements with V and J called that TCRdb kept. Clones are partly lost; checked studies trace under half to an unresolved V gene and leave the rest unexplained. In all, the sample holds some 17,000 clones, and about 87% of those were seen once. The ten largest clones take up 30% to 35% of the sample. The germline V end is reduced by 5 bases and the J end by 6 bases; junction bases left unmatched: 6. CDR1 and CDR2 were assigned from the germline V gene (reference sequence) as GTSNPN and SVGIG. Its CDR3 holds 13 amino acids, cysteine through phenylalanine. The retained sequence is limited to the CDR3, 39 bases, with the frame set at the first base. Concerning this clone: What this receptor recognizes is not known. No clone much larger than this one lies a single base away; base qualities are absent.

Patients with a history of autoimmune disease or receiving systemic immunosuppression were excluded from the trial. Peripheral blood for TCR sequencing was collected from all dose cohorts at baseline, on cycle 4 day 1, and on cycle 7 day 1. Samples came from an open-label, multicenter, first-in-human phase I dose-escalation trial of ivuxolimab. The trial enrolled adults with locally advanced or metastatic head and neck squamous cell, hepatocellular, melanoma or renal cell carcinoma. CD4+ and CD8+ T cells were sorted separately from peripheral blood before TCR sequencing. The sequence joins TRBV30 to TRBJ2-7; 11 junctional bases match TRBD1. The clonotype comes from an adult with an advanced solid tumor such as melanoma, head and neck, liver or kidney cancer. Source: CD4+ or CD8+ T cells sorted from blood, taken in a trial of the OX40 agonist ivuxolimab. At the DNA level, the sequence is TGTGCCTGGCGATATGGGACAGGGGGCGAGCAGTACTTC. Translated, it gives CAWRYGTGGEQYF.